The subject of this entry is one TCR beta chain. No antigen is known for it. This specimen belongs to a study of cytomegalovirus exposure and HLA in healthy donors. V was cut by 1 base and J by 0 bases, with 10 bases left in between. This CDR3 spans 15 amino acids. Germline V lookup: CDR1 GTSNPN, CDR2 SVGIG (reference sequence). Findings of the study overall: A later analysis associated about 18,000 TCR beta sequences with HLA alleles at a 0.05 false discovery rate. In a later analysis, most CMV-associated TCR beta chains appeared HLA-restricted.

The PCR employed 60 Vbeta primers together with 13 Jbeta primers. Data came from immunoSEQ multiplex PCR; TCRdb stores just in-frame clones and leaves some out. The table has 60,000 to 75,000 clones, around 74% seen once. This chain connects TRBV30 to TRBJ2-1, with D possibly being TRBD2 (6 bases). The TCR was taken from a woman younger than 45 in good health and CMV-seropositive. Sequencing was carried out using PBMCs. DNA for the CDR3: TGTGCCTGGAGTGGGGACTCGAGCTCCTACAATGAGCAGTTCTTC. Encoded protein: CAWSGDSSSYNEQFF.